This T cell receptor (beta chain) emerged from a study of T cell repertoires in cytomegalovirus infection. About the research overall: Researchers turned to recently identified HLA-C-restricted CMV epitopes as well as well-studied HLA-B-restricted ones. Matching HLA type and CMV infection were both indicated by public TCR beta signatures.

Each CDR3 protein gets one entry after TCRdb re-called the reads with MiXCR. This sample yields around 770,000 distinct CDR3 sequences, of which 29% are seen a single time; around 12% belongs to the top ten. This clonotype has ten or more counts. Its antigen is not identified. Overall study findings and caveats: Across the ex vivo response, the dominant clonotypes were HLA-C-restricted CMV-specific TCR beta clonotypes.

CDR1 and CDR2 from the germline V gene are MNHEY and SMNVEV (reference sequence). V lost 6 bases and J 1 base, leaving 10 bases between the germline ends. The CDR3 totals 13 residues. The V gene is TRBV27, the J gene TRBJ2-7; a possible D gene is TRBD1 (5 bases). The sequence came from a human donor in good health (CMV status not recorded). Some clones in this sample may be carry-over from other donors' samples. Sequencing was performed on cultured CD8+ T cells from PBMCs, taken from culture after CMV antigen stimulation. Written as DNA, the CDR3 is TGTGCCAGCAGCTTAAGGGGATCCTACGAGCAGTACTTC. This translates into CASSLRGSYEQYF.